The clone carrying this T cell receptor beta chain was seen only once. Preparation of the TCRbeta library used unique molecular identifiers. TCRdb re-called the PCR reads through MiXCR, storing one row per CDR3 protein. The table records hundreds of thousands of distinct CDR3 sequences, about 11% of them present only once. The data originate from a study of T-cell reconstitution after alpha-beta-depleted transplantation in children. The CDR3 totals 14 residues. Germline-derived CDR1 and CDR2 are SEHNR and FQNEAQ (reference sequence). Trimming pared 4 bases from V and 0 bases from J, leaving 10 bases between.

This receptor was identified in a human donor who donated a stem cell graft to a child with acute myeloid leukemia. The source material was PBMCs from the stem cell graft donor, sampled from the stem cell graft. J is TRBJ2-7 and V is TRBV7-9; possibly TRBD1 or TRBD2 for D (5 bases each). CDR3 sequence (DNA): TGTGCCAGCAGCTGGGGGAGTAACTCCTACGAGCAGTACTTC. Encoded protein: CASSWGSNSYEQYF.